This T cell receptor beta chain was captured by sequencing in a study of chemoradiotherapy in HPV16-positive cancers. Study-level background: A couple of HPV16-positive patients' cells yielded candidate HPV-specific clones and common motifs. Study-level findings and limits: Candidate HPV-specific clones and E7-related TCR motifs grew in tumor during treatment. Functional assays defining HPV-specific T cells used only two HPV16-positive patients.

Measured with immunoSEQ multiplex PCR; TCRdb has only the in-frame clones, and not every one. The data contain 23,000 or so clones, about 88% of them singletons. The germline V gene encodes CDR1 MNHEY and CDR2 SVGAGI. CDR3 size: 15 residues. The V end was cut by 2 bases, the J end by 4 bases, with 15 bases between. As concerns this clone: Its target is unknown.

Samples were taken several times over chemoradiotherapy. The material sequenced was blood, taken from a patient who underwent chemoradiotherapy. The clonotype originates from a human donor with HPV-associated anogenital cancer. The rearrangement uses TRBV6-5 and TRBJ2-7, with unresolved D. The CDR3, as DNA: TGTGCCAGCAGTTACCGCCCAGAGGATCCATACGAGCAGTACTTC. Protein: CASSYRPEDPYEQYF.